This T cell receptor (beta chain) originates from a study of T cells in localized non-small cell lung cancer. Study-level findings and limits: Clonality of T cells reached its maximum in uninvolved adjacent lung, surpassing tumor. Adjacent lung held a median roughly 54 of the top 100 tumor clones. Because only a single region of the tumor was sequenced, heterogeneity remains possible.

Concerning this clone: Its specificity is not known.

Germline loops: CDR1 LNHDA, CDR2 SQIVND (reference sequence). The V and J ends lost 6 bases and 7 bases, in that order; junction bases with no gene match: 29. The CDR3 loop spans 22 amino acids. Profiling relied on immunoSEQ multiplex PCR, and the TCRdb table lists in-frame clones only, not all of them. In the table there are over 15,000 clones, roughly nine tenths of which are singletons. The receptor was isolated from a woman aged 40 to 75 with stage I lung adenocarcinoma. V is TRBV19 and J is TRBJ2-2, with 10 bases that match TRBD2. The sample consisted of peripheral blood, taken before any cancer treatment. This CDR3 reads CASSHGRTSGLRSGNSGGELFF. The CDR3 coding sequence is TGTGCCAGTAGCCATGGGAGGACTAGCGGATTGCGAAGTGGGAATTCAGGCGGGGAGCTGTTTTTT.